This entry describes one T cell receptor beta chain. There are 14 residues in the CDR3. Losses at the gene ends were 2 bases for V and 6 bases for J; bases not matched to a gene: 5. Germline V gives CDR1 MNHEY, CDR2 SVGEGT. This specimen comes from a study of T cells after yellow fever vaccination. Across the whole study: Fractions low in cell number were prepared with SMART-Seq v4 Ultra Low Input.

Production of TCR cDNA was by 5'RACE template switching, which also added a universal primer site and UMIs. TCRdb reprocessed the 5' RACE reads with MiXCR, giving one entry per CDR3 protein. Here the sample spans hundreds of thousands of distinct CDR3 sequences, roughly 20% being singletons. The source of this sequence is a man younger than 30 who received the YFV17D yellow fever vaccine. This sequence joins TRBV6-2 or TRBV6-3 and TRBJ1-2, with TRBD1 identical over 8 bases. Sequenced here: PBMCs, sampled before the yellow fever booster vaccination. In DNA, the CDR3 is TGTGCCAGCAGTTACCGACAGGGGCCCGATGGCTACACCTTC. Amino acid sequence: CASSYRQGPDGYTF.